The subject of this entry is one T cell receptor beta chain. Its antigen is as yet unknown. The junction and the germline gene differ at one end; a read error may be behind it. TCR beta VDJ combinations and CDR3 sequences were profiled from genomic DNA. TCRdb re-derived calls from the reads in MiXCR, one entry per CDR3 protein. The sample consists of just over 400,000 distinct CDR3 sequences, 55% to 70% of them appearing once. The sample belongs to a study of CD8+CD57+ T cells in acquired aplastic anemia. The wider study: The sorted CD4+ and CD8+ cells yielded an average around 3.2 ug of DNA. Findings and caveats of the study: Around 29 shared CD8+ CDR3s appeared highly expressed within patients' immunodominant clones.

This CDR3 contains 15 residues. The germline CDR1 and CDR2 sequences are SGHRS and YFSETQ. This sequence joins TRBV5-1 and TRBJ1-6; 7 positions agree with TRBD1. This sequence originates from a human donor in good health, serving as a control. Sequencing was carried out using sorted CD4+, CD8+, or CD8+CD57+ T cells (not recorded which) from PBMCs. The CDR3, as DNA: TGTGCCAGCAGCTGGGACAGTCTGAACACTTCACCCCTCCACTTT. It yields the protein CASSWDSLNTSPLHF.